Detailed here is one T cell receptor (beta chain). Sequencing was performed with immunoSEQ multiplex PCR; in TCRdb, only in-frame clones are kept and a portion is missing. This table has some 260,000 clones, less than 95% appearing once. The data are from a study of cytomegalovirus exposure and HLA in healthy donors. V was shortened by 5 bases and J by 8 bases, with 8 bases between the two germline ends. This CDR3 has 11 amino acids. CDR1 and CDR2 (germline): SGHDN, FVKESK. The sample comprised PBMCs. The chain links TRBV14 to TRBJ2-3; D not resolved. The receptor was derived from a woman aged 25 to 39 in good health and CMV-seronegative. CDR3 sequence (DNA): TGTGCCAGCAGCTCGAAGGCTACGCAGTATTTT. It yields the protein CASSSKATQYF.